Below are 9 T cell receptor beta chains sequenced from a single sample in a study of glioma-infiltrating T cells. The iRepertoire nested amplicon-rescue multiplex PCR amplified TCR alpha and beta CDR3s from RNA. Using its own MiXCR run on the multiplex PCR reads, TCRdb lists one record per CDR3 protein. Here the sample spans under 150,000 distinct CDR3 sequences, about 39% being singletons. Material: glioma tissue, nonneoplastic brain tissue, or PBMCs (not recorded which). These receptors were taken from a human donor with low-grade glioma or glioblastoma, undergoing nonglioma brain surgery, or in good health (not recorded which).

This clonotype was seen more than once but under ten times. The V call is TRBV20-1, the J call TRBJ2-7, with a tentative D call TRBD2 (6 bases). This CDR3 region has 15 residues. The germline V gene encodes CDR1 DFQATT and CDR2 SNEGSKA (reference sequence). Trimming cost V 0 bases and J 3 bases, with 15 bases left between them. The chain's CDR3 is CSARDRRESDYEQYF. CDR3 bases: TGCAGTGCTAGAGATAGACGGGAGTCGGACTACGAGCAGTACTTC.

The rearrangement joins TRBV11-2 to TRBJ2-7; no definite D call. CDR1 and CDR2 (germline): SGHAT, FQNNGV. The CDR3 totals 11 residues. Deletions cut 3 bases from V and 5 bases from J, with 5 bases between. The CDR3 DNA reads TGTGCCAGCAGCTTGACCGACGAGCAGTACTTC. Protein: CASSLTDEQYF.

The V and J genes are TRBV19 and TRBJ2-3; a weak D match, TRBD2 (5 bases). Looked up from germline, CDR1 is LNHDA and CDR2 is SQIVND (reference sequence). The CDR3 is 17 amino acids. The V and J ends lost 5 bases and 1 base respectively, with 19 bases between them. The CDR3 bases are TGTGCCAGTAGTTCGGGCTATCCGGGATGGGGCACAGATACGCAGTATTTT. Its protein is CASSSGYPGWGTDTQYF. Together with reference TRBV19 and TRBJ2-3, the CDR3 gives the full variable domain: DGGITQSPKYLFRKEGQNVTLSCEQNLNHDAMYWYRQDPGQGLRLIYYSQIVNDFQKGDIAEGYSVSREKKESFPLTVTSAQKNPTAFYLCASSSGYPGWGTDTQYFGPGTRLTVL.

The rearrangement links TRBV9 to TRBJ2-3, with D possibly matching TRBD2 (6 bases). V was pared by 2 bases and J by 2 bases, with 15 bases between. The CDR3 runs to 16 residues. The germline V gene has CDR1 SGDLS and CDR2 YYNGEE. The CDR3 bases are TGTGCCAGCAGCGTCGAACCGGGACTCACCACAGATACGCAGTATTTT. It is translated as CASSVEPGLTTDTQYF.

The chain is built from TRBV11-2 and TRBJ2-7, with D possibly being TRBD1 or TRBD2 (5 bases each). The CDR3 loop spans 14 amino acids. Trimming removed 0 bases at V and 3 bases at J, with 9 bases between. The V gene's germline CDR1 is SGHAT and CDR2 FQNNGV. CDR3 nucleotides: TGTGCCAGCAGCTTAGATCGGGGACGCTACGAGCAGTACTTC. Its translation: CASSLDRGRYEQYF.

The chain has TRBV27 and TRBJ2-5; TRBD1 matches 8 bases. Per germline, CDR1 MNHEY and CDR2 SMNVEV (reference sequence). J gave up 8 bases and V 6 bases, and 8 bases lay outside the gene matches. The CDR3 covers 13 residues. Here the CDR3 reads CASSLGQGLTQYF. The CDR3 nucleotides read TGTGCCAGCAGCCTCGGACAGGGACTCACCCAGTACTTC.

Only a few counts were recorded for this clonotype. The V gene is TRBV19, the J gene TRBJ2-1; 7 bases align to TRBD1. Germline assignment: CDR1 LNHDA and CDR2 SQIVND (reference sequence). Trimming cost V 11 bases and J 11 bases; bases outside gene matches: 9. This CDR3 has 11 residues. Here the CDR3 DNA reads TGTGCCTGCAGACAGGGACAGCAGCAGTTCTTC. The encoded protein is CACRQGQQQFF.

The sample holds a few counts of this clonotype. The V call is TRBV2, the J call TRBJ1-2; TRBD1 matches at 8 bases. The CDR3 sequence is 14 residues long. Germline-derived CDR1 and CDR2 are SNHLY and FYNNEI. Trimming removed 6 bases from V and 1 base from J; junction bases left unmatched: 4. The CDR3 loop is CASRRTGFNYGYTF. In DNA, the CDR3 is TGTGCCAGCAGAAGGACAGGGTTTAACTATGGCTACACCTTC.

CDR3 coding DNA: TGTGCCAGCAGTTACAGGGTCGGCTACACCTTC. This translates into CASSYRVGYTF. The genes are TRBV6-5 and TRBJ1-2; no firm D call. Germline V gene sequence: CDR1 MNHEY, CDR2 SVGAGI. The CDR3 is 11 residues long. Trimming removed 2 bases from V and 8 bases from J, with 6 bases in between.